This TCR beta chain emerged from a study of cytomegalovirus exposure and HLA in healthy donors. Broader study findings: At a 0.05 false discovery rate, a later analysis found about 17,000 TCR beta sequences to be associated with HLA alleles. There were three CMV-associated chains whose specificity for CMV antigens was confirmed in vitro.

There were likely unrecorded immune exposures, though donors were nominally healthy when sampled. Worth noting for this clone: Its antigen is as yet unknown.

V was pared by 1 base and J by 4 bases, with 10 bases of the junction left unmatched. Germline CDR1 and CDR2: MNHNS and SASEGT. The length of the CDR3 is 16 residues. PCR primers comprised 60 Vbeta and 13 Jbeta primers. Some clones are missing from TCRdb's copy, which holds only in-frame ones; the method was immunoSEQ multiplex PCR. Recorded for this sample: under 95,000 clones. The V call is TRBV6-1, the J call TRBJ2-7, with 7 bases identical to TRBD1. This sequence was found in a man aged 50-60 years in good health and CMV-seronegative. The sample taken for sequencing was PBMCs. The DNA for the CDR3 is TGTGCCAGCAGTGAAGTCTCGGGACAGATGGGATACGAGCAGTACTTC. Translation gives CASSEVSGQMGYEQYF.